This TCR beta chain was documented in a study of shared clonotypes between healthy human individuals. The CDR3 runs to 13 residues. The germline CDR1 and CDR2 sequences are GTSNPN and SVGIG (reference sequence). Trimming left V 8 bases short and J 2 bases short, with 16 bases between. Repertoires were generated with immunoSEQ multiplex PCR, while TCRdb's copy carries only in-frame clones and drops some. The sample has hundreds of thousands of clones; 70% to 80% are singletons. Sequenced sample: PBMCs. The sequence came from a woman in her 40s in good health. Some clones in this sample may be carry-over from other donors' samples. V usage is TRBV30 and J usage is TRBJ2-7; TRBD1 or TRBD2 may be the D gene (5 bases each). This chain's CDR3 is CAGTGPWPYEQYF. The CDR3 DNA reads TGTGCCGGGACCGGGCCCTGGCCCTACGAGCAGTACTTC.